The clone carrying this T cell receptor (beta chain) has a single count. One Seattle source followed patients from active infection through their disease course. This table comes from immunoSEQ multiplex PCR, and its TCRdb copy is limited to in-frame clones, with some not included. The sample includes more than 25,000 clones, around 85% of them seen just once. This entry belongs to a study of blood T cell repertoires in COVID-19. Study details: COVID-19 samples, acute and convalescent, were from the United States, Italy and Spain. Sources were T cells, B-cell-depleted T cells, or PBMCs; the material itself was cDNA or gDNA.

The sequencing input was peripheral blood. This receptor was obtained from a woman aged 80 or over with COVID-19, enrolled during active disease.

The CDR3 sequence is CASGRDRGYEAFF. DNA for the CDR3: TGTGCCAGCGGTCGGGACAGGGGTTATGAAGCTTTCTTT. The chain carries TRBV27 and TRBJ1-1; 10 bases are a match to TRBD1. With V trimmed by 8 bases and J by 7 bases, 7 bases remained unmatched. Germline V gene data show CDR1 as MNHEY and CDR2 as SMNVEV (reference sequence). CDR3 size: 13 residues.